The entry that follows covers one TCR beta chain sequence. No antigen is known for it. The entry originates in a study of cytomegalovirus exposure and HLA in healthy donors. Study conclusions and caveats: Previous analysis showed most TCR beta V segments were productive about 87% or about 30% of the time. Researchers catalogued under 200 TCR beta chains as cytomegalovirus-associated. Analysis was carried out at a later point, and it linked a missense DCLRE1C variant to TCR beta V- and J-gene trimming.

With V trimmed by 6 bases and J by 2 bases, 8 bases remained unmatched. From germline, CDR1 is SNHLY and CDR2 FYNNEI. The CDR3 covers 15 residues. PCR involved 60 Vbeta and 13 Jbeta primers. Measured with immunoSEQ multiplex PCR; TCRdb has only the in-frame clones, and not every one. The sample has roughly 150,000 clones, approximately 68% seen once. The sequencing sample was made of PBMCs. The clonotype originates from a man aged 60-69 years in good health and CMV-seronegative. This chain connects TRBV2 to TRBJ2-7, with 9 bases fitting TRBD1. CDR3 in amino acids: CASREGQGQAYEQYF. The CDR3 DNA follows: TGTGCCAGCAGGGAGGGACAGGGACAGGCCTACGAGCAGTACTTC.